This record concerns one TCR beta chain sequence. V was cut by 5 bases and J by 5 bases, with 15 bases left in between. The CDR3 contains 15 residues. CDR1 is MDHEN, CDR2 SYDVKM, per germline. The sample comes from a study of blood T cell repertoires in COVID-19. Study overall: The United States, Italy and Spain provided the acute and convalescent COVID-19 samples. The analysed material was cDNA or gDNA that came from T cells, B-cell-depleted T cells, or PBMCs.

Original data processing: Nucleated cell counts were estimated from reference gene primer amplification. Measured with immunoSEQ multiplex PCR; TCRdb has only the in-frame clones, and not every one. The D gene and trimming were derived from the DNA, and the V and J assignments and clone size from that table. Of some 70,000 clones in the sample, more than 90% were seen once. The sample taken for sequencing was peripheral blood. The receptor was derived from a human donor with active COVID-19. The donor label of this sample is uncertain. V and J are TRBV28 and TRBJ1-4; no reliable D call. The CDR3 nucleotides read TGTGCCAGCAGTGCCTCCTCCCAGATCAATGAAAAACTGTTTTTT. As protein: CASSASSQINEKLFF.